This T cell receptor (beta chain) originates from a study of blood T cells in healthy people across ages. The CDR3 is 14 residues long. Trimming took off 10 bases at V and 0 bases at J, with 14 bases between the two ends. The germline gives CDR1 SNHLY, CDR2 FYNNEI. Together with a sample-barcoded 5' primer, a J-beta primer mix was included in a second PCR lasting roughly 6 to 12 cycles. TCRdb analysed the 5' RACE reads with MiXCR anew, one entry per CDR3 protein. The table has 600,000 to 800,000 distinct CDR3 sequences, approximately 52% seen once. Each sample yielded at least 6 micrograms of PBMC total RNA. This clonotype was seen many times.

The chain links TRBV2 to TRBJ2-3; a possible D gene is TRBD1 (6 bases). Sequenced: blood. This clonotype originated in a woman at least 80 years old in good health. The CDR3 nucleotides read TGTGCCAACGACAGGTCCTCTAGCACAGATACGCAGTATTTT. Translation gives CANDRSSSTDTQYF.